These 21 T cell receptor beta chains were sequenced from one sample in a study of response to subunit inactivated influenza vaccine. TCRdb re-analysed the RT-PCR reads in MiXCR, keeping a single row per CDR3 protein. The sample consists of about 540,000 distinct CDR3 sequences, 20% to 25% of them appearing once. This sample was also put to use in a study of T cells expressing NK-cell markers. Per that paper: TCR beta cDNA was made by 5'RACE template switching with UMIs.

This material consisted of CD4+ T cells sorted from PBMCs, taken roughly 12 days after vaccination. The origin of the receptors is a man aged 45-60 years who received an inactivated influenza vaccine.

This clonotype was observed a handful of times. The chain joins TRBV18 to TRBJ2-1; D possibly corresponds to TRBD2 (6 bases). Germline loops: CDR1 KGHSH, CDR2 LQKENI. Between the trimmed V and J ends, which lost 2 bases and 6 bases, there was a span of 11 bases. The CDR3 has 14 amino acids. The CDR3 region is CASSPSGRGNEQFF. In nucleotides, the CDR3 is TGTGCCAGCTCACCATCCGGGAGAGGCAATGAGCAGTTCTTC.

The gene calls are TRBV6-2 or TRBV6-3 and TRBJ2-6; the D gene is possibly TRBD2 (5 bases). There are 16 residues in the CDR3. Germline CDR1 MNHEY, CDR2 SVGEGT. Trimming stripped 7 bases from V and 2 bases from J, with 15 bases between. The CDR3 nucleotides read TGTGCCAGCACCGAGGCCTGGGGAGCTGGGGCCAACGTCCTGACTTTC. Its translation: CASTEAWGAGANVLTF.

This clonotype was detected a few times. V is TRBV18 and J is TRBJ2-5; the D gene could be TRBD1 or TRBD2 (5 bases each). V lost 1 base and J 5 bases, leaving 14 bases between the germline ends. Germline values: CDR1 KGHSH, CDR2 LQKENI. This CDR3 has 15 amino acids. The CDR3 here is CASSPRHGTGETQYF. In DNA form, the CDR3 reads TGTGCCAGCTCACCACGACATGGGACGGGGGAGACCCAGTACTTC.

The table lists this clonotype with a few counts. This chain connects TRBV20-1 to TRBJ1-2; TRBD1 aligns across 7 bases. With V trimmed by 1 base and J by 7 bases, 15 bases remained unmatched. CDR1 is DFQATT, CDR2 SNEGSKA, per germline (reference sequence). This CDR3 spans 16 amino acids. CDR3 coding DNA: TGCAGTGCTAGAGCGCAAACAGGGGCAGTAGGAGGTGGCTACACCTTC. It translates to CSARAQTGAVGGGYTF.

This clonotype was counted a few times. V and J are TRBV5-1 and TRBJ2-7; 9 bases fit TRBD1. V trimming: 3 bases; J trimming: 0 bases; junction bases outside the gene matches: 7. Germline V gene lookup returns CDR1 SGHRS and CDR2 YFSETQ. This CDR3 is 16 amino acids long. The CDR3 DNA is TGCGCCAGCAGCTGGGAGCCGACAGGGGGCTCCTACGAGCAGTACTTC. Encoded protein: CASSWEPTGGSYEQYF. The full variable domain, its missing parts supplied by reference TRBV5-1 and TRBJ2-7, is KAGVTQTPRYLIKTRGQQVTLSCSPISGHRSVSWYQQTPGQGLQFLFEYFSETQRNKGNFPGRFSGRQFSNSRSEMNVSTLELGDSALYLCASSWEPTGGSYEQYFGPGTRLTVT.

The CDR3 nucleotides read TGCAGTGCTAGGCACGCTGGGGCCAACGTCCTGACTTTC. It yields the protein CSARHAGANVLTF. The chain recombines TRBV20-1 with TRBJ2-6, with D uncertain. This CDR3 has 13 residues. Trimming stripped 3 bases from V and 2 bases from J, with 5 bases between. The germline V gene has CDR1 DFQATT and CDR2 SNEGSKA (reference sequence).

The chain is built from TRBV20-1 and TRBJ2-7; 8 bases fit TRBD1. This CDR3 is 13 amino acids long. Germline V gene sequence: CDR1 DFQATT, CDR2 SNEGSKA (reference sequence). V lost 6 bases to trimming and J lost 3 bases; unmatched junction nucleotides: 7. This CDR3 reads CSAKGQVDYEQYF. CDR3 coding DNA: TGCAGTGCCAAGGGACAGGTTGACTACGAGCAGTACTTC.

This clonotype was seen a handful of times. V is TRBV7-2 and J is TRBJ2-7; D unclear. V lost 6 bases and J 6 bases, leaving 12 bases between the germline ends. Germline CDR1 is SGHTA and CDR2 is FQGNSA. The CDR3 is 12 amino acids. The CDR3: CASRQTFGEQYF. The CDR3 nucleotides are TGTGCCAGCAGACAGACCTTCGGCGAGCAGTACTTC.

V and J are TRBV5-1 and TRBJ2-4; D perhaps matches TRBD2 (7 bases). Germline lookup yields CDR1 SGHRS and CDR2 YFSETQ. The CDR3 covers 15 residues. With 4 bases removed from V and 5 bases from J, the gap between germline ends came to 16 bases. As DNA, the CDR3 is TGCGCCAGCAGCGGGGGGGGCCTGGCAGAAAACATTCAGTACTTC. Translation gives CASSGGGLAENIQYF.

The chain couples TRBV7-2 to TRBJ2-1, with 8 bases identical to TRBD1. Germline lookup yields CDR1 SGHTA and CDR2 FQGNSA. V lost 5 bases, J lost 8 bases, and 11 bases stayed unmatched. The CDR3 sequence is 15 residues long. The CDR3 spells CASSPPGPGGYEQFF. DNA for the CDR3: TGTGCCAGCAGCCCGCCGGGACCAGGGGGCTATGAGCAGTTCTTC. The variable domain in full, with the rest retrieved from reference TRBV7-2 and TRBJ2-1, is GAGVSQSPSNKVTEKGKDVELRCDPISGHTALYWYRQSLGQGLEFLIYFQGNSAPDKSGLPSDRFSAERTGGSVSTLTIQRTQQEDSAVYLCASSPPGPGGYEQFFGPGTRLTVL.

V gene TRBV20-1 combines with J gene TRBJ2-7; 7 bases agree with TRBD2. Trimming at V came to 4 bases and at J to 6 bases, leaving 21 bases not matched to a gene. CDR1 and CDR2 from the germline V gene are DFQATT and SNEGSKA (reference sequence). This CDR3 spans 17 amino acids. This CDR3 is CSAISAYGGGSGFEQYF. CDR3 nucleotide sequence: TGCAGTGCTATCTCCGCGTATGGGGGAGGGAGCGGGTTCGAGCAGTACTTC.

This chain links TRBV5-1 with TRBJ1-6; D is undetermined. V dropped 0 bases and J dropped 10 bases, with 8 bases sitting between them. The CDR3 is 13 residues long. Germline CDR1 is SGHRS and CDR2 is YFSETQ. CDR3 region: CASSLAGQSPLHF. As DNA, the CDR3 is TGCGCCAGCAGCTTGGCCGGGCAGTCACCCCTCCACTTT. Looking up the rest from reference TRBV5-1 and TRBJ1-6 gives the full variable domain: KAGVTQTPRYLIKTRGQQVTLSCSPISGHRSVSWYQQTPGQGLQFLFEYFSETQRNKGNFPGRFSGRQFSNSRSEMNVSTLELGDSALYLCASSLAGQSPLHFGNGTRLTVT.

The chain recombines TRBV15 with TRBJ2-3, with 10 bases identical to TRBD2. Trimming took 0 bases from V and 0 from J; bases not matched to a gene: 3. The CDR3 covers 17 residues. CDR1 and CDR2 (germline): LNHNV, YYDKDF (reference sequence). The CDR3 sequence: CATSRDQTSGSTDTQYF. The CDR3 DNA reads TGTGCCACCAGCAGAGATCAGACTAGCGGGAGCACAGATACGCAGTATTTT.

This rearrangement joins TRBV5-1 to TRBJ1-1; 7 bases line up with TRBD1. J was trimmed by 4 bases and V by 2 bases; bases with no gene match: 8. CDR3 length: 15 amino acids. CDR1 is SGHRS, CDR2 YFSETQ, per germline. CDR3 DNA sequence: TGCGCCAGCAGCTTTGCAGGGGGTGAGGGCACTGAAGCTTTCTTT. The encoded protein is CASSFAGGEGTEAFF. Full variable domain (remainder filled in from reference TRBV5-1 and TRBJ1-1): KAGVTQTPRYLIKTRGQQVTLSCSPISGHRSVSWYQQTPGQGLQFLFEYFSETQRNKGNFPGRFSGRQFSNSRSEMNVSTLELGDSALYLCASSFAGGEGTEAFFGQGTRLTVV.

The rearrangement links TRBV6-2 or TRBV6-3 to TRBJ2-2; D is undetermined. This CDR3 is 14 amino acids long. Germline V CDR1 and CDR2: MNHEY, SVGEGT. The V end was cut by 2 bases, the J end by 4 bases, with 8 bases between. The CDR3 bases are TGTGCCAGCAGTTACGCCTCGGGCACCGGGGAGCTGTTTTTT. Encoded protein: CASSYASGTGELFF.

The rearrangement uses TRBV6-5 and TRBJ1-2; TRBD1 aligns across 9 bases. This CDR3 is 16 amino acids long. CDR1 is MNHEY and CDR2 is SVGAGI in the germline V gene. V trimming: 2 bases; J trimming: 4 bases; junction bases outside the gene matches: 8. DNA of the CDR3: TGTGCCAGCAGTTACCAGCCCGGGACAGGGACCTATGGCTACACCTTC. The encoded protein is CASSYQPGTGTYGYTF.

CDR3 sequence (DNA): TGTGCCAGCAGTGAAATAGGGGGCACTGAAGCTTTCTTT. Translating it yields CASSEIGGTEAFF. This chain uses TRBV6-1 with TRBJ1-1, with a tentative D call TRBD1 (6 bases). The CDR3 has 13 amino acids. Germline CDR1 MNHNS, CDR2 SASEGT. V was shortened by 2 bases and J by 4 bases, with 8 bases between the two germline ends.

This clonotype showed up just a few times. The V call is TRBV5-1, the J call TRBJ2-3; 7 bases line up with TRBD1. The germline V gene has CDR1 SGHRS and CDR2 YFSETQ. The CDR3 sequence is 15 residues long. V gave up 2 bases and J gave up 4 bases; unmatched junction bases: 7. CDR3 sequence reads: CASSLTGVDADTQYF. CDR3 DNA sequence: TGCGCCAGCAGCTTAACAGGGGTTGACGCAGATACGCAGTATTTT.

This clonotype was observed a few times. The J gene is TRBJ1-5, the V gene TRBV6-1, with TRBD1 identical over 7 bases. From germline, CDR1 is MNHNS and CDR2 SASEGT. This CDR3 has 14 residues. V lost 7 bases to trimming and J lost 6 bases; unmatched junction nucleotides: 9. The DNA for the CDR3 is TGTGCCAGCAAACCTGACAGGGAAGGTCAGCCCCAGCATTTT. As protein: CASKPDREGQPQHF.

V usage is TRBV20-1 and J usage is TRBJ2-3, with D perhaps TRBD1 or TRBD2 (7 bases each). The germline V and J ends were trimmed by 6 bases and 0 bases, with 22 bases remaining between them. The CDR3 contains 17 residues. The germline V gene encodes CDR1 DFQATT and CDR2 SNEGSKA (reference sequence). The CDR3 sequence: CSASTGSSGTSTDTQYF. CDR3 sequence (DNA): TGCAGTGCGTCGACAGGGTCTAGCGGAACTAGCACAGATACGCAGTATTTT.

The V and J genes are TRBV4-3 and TRBJ1-5, with TRBD1 identical over 10 bases. The J segment lost 6 bases and the V segment lost 0 bases, leaving 8 bases of the junction unmatched. The length of the CDR3 is 17 residues. Looked up from germline, CDR1 is LGHNA and CDR2 is YSLEER. The CDR3: CASSQEEMTGGTQPQHF. The CDR3 bases are TGCGCCAGCAGCCAAGAAGAGATGACAGGGGGCACTCAGCCCCAGCATTTT.